Included here is one T cell receptor beta chain sequence, with context. Its specificity is not known. Extracted RNA was reverse transcribed, and the resulting cDNA served as sequencing template. The method was immunoSEQ multiplex PCR; TCRdb's version includes in-frame clones alone and lacks a portion of them. The sample records approximately 5,400 clones, less than 65% being singletons. The data originate from a study of CD8+ T cells in alopecia areata. Overall study: Treated patients were dosed with oral tofacitinib, taking 5 to 10 mg twice daily.

Patients with alopecia areata provided lesional scalp punch biopsies as well as peripheral blood. CDR3 length: 12 residues. Germline CDR1 reads SEHNR; CDR2 reads FQNEAQ (reference sequence). V lost 4 bases, J lost 3 bases, and 7 bases lay in between. General study findings and limits: Lesional tissue from the scalp (especially in alopecia totalis/universalis) showed higher clonality than normal scalp. Among the cells sequenced in scalp samples are also the resident alphabeta T cells of normal skin. Between patients, shared TCR sequences were less clear than in mice. This was possibly due in part to HLA diversity in the patient population.

The sample here was skin, taken at week 0. The TCR originated in a human donor with alopecia areata. The J gene is TRBJ2-7, the V gene TRBV7-9, with a tentative D call TRBD2 (5 bases). The CDR3: CASSSGLYEQYF. The DNA for the CDR3 is TGTGCCAGCAGCTCCGGACTCTACGAGCAGTACTTC.